Each of the 25 T cell receptor beta chains below was sequenced from the same sample in a study of shared clonotypes between healthy human individuals (dated by TCRdb to about 2020). Library preparation was by the immunoSEQ multiplex PCR assay. The immuneACCESS repertoire file appears here via TCRdb, limited to in-frame rearrangements. These files lack a portion of the clones; in checked studies, under half of the deficit traces to unresolved V genes, and the cause of the others is not known. The sample table contains some 1,600,000 clones; only one count was recorded for 98% of them. Roughly 0.45% of the sample is in the top ten clones. The sequencing sample was made of naive CD4+ T cells sorted from blood. The intended sense of this specimen's cell subset or site label: CD45RA+ positively selected. Receptors were obtained from a young man in good health.

With respect to this clone: In the same sample, other DNA sequences code for this CDR3. CDR3 in amino acids: CASSLGLAGVYEQYF. In DNA, the CDR3 is TGTGCCAGCAGCCTCGGACTAGCGGGAGTGTACGAGCAGTACTTC. This chain links TRBV7-2 with TRBJ2-7, with TRBD2 identical over 13 bases. The V and J ends lost 5 bases and 4 bases, in that order; junction bases with no gene match: 5. CDR3 size: 15 residues. Germline V gene data show CDR1 as SGHTA and CDR2 as FQGNSA. Based on the CDR3 plus reference TRBV7-2 and TRBJ2-7, the full variable domain is GAGVSQSPSNKVTEKGKDVELRCDPISGHTALYWYRQSLGQGLEFLIYFQGNSAPDKSGLPSDRFSAERTGGSVSTLTIQRTQQEDSAVYLCASSLGLAGVYEQYFGPGTRLTVT.

In DNA form, the CDR3 reads TGTGCCAGTAGTATAAGGCGGGAGTCGAGGTTTGAGCAGTTCTTC. This translates into CASSIRRESRFEQFF. The V and J genes are TRBV19 and TRBJ2-1, with 7 nucleotides matching TRBD2. Germline V CDR1 and CDR2: LNHDA, SQIVND (reference sequence). Losses at the gene ends were 2 bases for V and 9 bases for J; bases not matched to a gene: 10. The CDR3 has 15 amino acids.

V and J are TRBV4-2 and TRBJ2-3, with 9 bases that match TRBD2. The germline V gene has CDR1 LGHNA and CDR2 YNFKEQ. V shed 1 base and J 2 bases; nucleotides not matched to a gene: 4. The CDR3 has 16 residues. The DNA for the CDR3 is TGTGCCAGCAGCCAAGCCCTAGCGGGACACACAGATACGCAGTATTTT. It translates to CASSQALAGHTDTQYF.

This rearrangement joins TRBV27 to TRBJ2-7; 9 bases are a match to TRBD1. Germline CDR1 reads MNHEY; CDR2 reads SMNVEV (reference sequence). This CDR3 has 16 residues. J was trimmed by 3 bases and V by 2 bases; bases with no gene match: 8. CDR3 nucleotide sequence: TGTGCCAGCAGTTTAAGACGGGACAGGGCAAGCTACGAGCAGTACTTC. The encoded protein is CASSLRRDRASYEQYF.

V gene TRBV27 combines with J gene TRBJ2-1; D could derive from TRBD1 or TRBD2 (6 bases each). Trimming left V 6 bases short and J 1 base short, with 16 bases between. The germline V gene encodes CDR1 MNHEY and CDR2 SMNVEV (reference sequence). The CDR3 loop spans 16 amino acids. CDR3 region: CASSHVGGISYNEQFF. Here the CDR3 DNA reads TGTGCCAGCAGCCATGTCGGGGGCATTTCCTACAATGAGCAGTTCTTC.

This chain uses TRBV12-2 with TRBJ1-2. TRBV12-2 is flagged as a pseudogene. This CDR3 contains 14 residues. CDR3 in amino acids: CASRPPLNSGGYTF. In nucleotides, the CDR3 is TGTGCAAGTCGCCCCCCCCTCAATTCTGGTGGCTACACCTTC.

V is TRBV6-4 and J is TRBJ2-2; the match to TRBD2 covers 12 bases. The germline V gene encodes CDR1 MRHNA and CDR2 SNTAGT. V trimming: 10 bases; J trimming: 5 bases; junction bases outside the gene matches: 5. This CDR3 contains 14 residues. The CDR3 sequence is CATRTSGDTGELFF. Here the CDR3 DNA reads TGTGCCACCCGGACTAGCGGGGATACCGGGGAGCTGTTTTTT.

The CDR3 region is CASGAGLFEQYF. CDR3 nucleotide sequence: TGTGCCAGCGGGGCAGGGCTTTTCGAGCAGTACTTC. The chain links TRBV6-6 to TRBJ2-7, with D possibly being TRBD1 (5 bases). The CDR3 has 12 amino acids. CDR1 is MNHNY and CDR2 is SVGAGI in the germline V gene (reference sequence). Trimming took 8 bases from V and 6 from J, leaving 14 bases between them.

The chain couples TRBV7-9 to TRBJ2-1; the D call may be TRBD1 or TRBD2 (5 bases each). CDR1 is SEHNR, CDR2 FQNEAQ, per germline (reference sequence). This CDR3 spans 13 amino acids. The ends were cut back, 5 bases at V and 12 bases at J, with 17 bases in the middle. The CDR3 DNA reads TGTGCCAGCAGCCCCCCCGGGGCGGATCGGCAGTTCTTC. This codes for CASSPPGADRQFF. Complete variable domain (other parts from reference TRBV7-9 and TRBJ2-1): DTGVSQNPRHKITKRGQNVTFRCDPISEHNRLYWYRQTLGQGPEFLTYFQNEAQLEKSRLLSDRFSAERPKGSFSTLEIQRTEQGDSAMYLCASSPPGADRQFFGPGTRLTVL.

The chain is built from TRBV10-3 and TRBJ2-1; TRBD2 matches 9 bases. Germline CDR1 and CDR2: ENHRY and SYGVKD. This CDR3 comprises 14 residues. The V and J ends lost 6 bases and 2 bases, in that order; junction bases with no gene match: 2. CDR3 coding DNA: TGTGCCATCAGGCAGCGGGAGGCCTACAATGAGCAGTTCTTC. It translates to CAIRQREAYNEQFF.

This chain joins TRBV28 and TRBJ2-3; 10 positions agree with TRBD1. Germline loops: CDR1 MDHEN, CDR2 SYDVKM. With V trimmed by 4 bases and J by 0 bases, 10 bases remained unmatched. This CDR3 has 18 residues. The CDR3 region is CASSSPGTGAHSTDTQYF. CDR3 sequence (DNA): TGTGCCAGCAGTTCCCCTGGGACAGGGGCCCACAGCACAGATACGCAGTATTTT. The full variable domain, with the rest looked up from reference TRBV28 and TRBJ2-3, is DVKVTQSSRYLVKRTGEKVFLECVQDMDHENMFWYRQDPGLGLRLIYFSYDVKMKEKGDIPEGYSVSREKKERFSLILESASTNQTSMYLCASSSPGTGAHSTDTQYFGPGTRLTVL.

This chain joins TRBV20-1 and TRBJ1-1; D is unresolved. V was trimmed by 5 bases and J by 8 bases, leaving 3 bases between them. CDR3 length: 8 amino acids. Germline assignment: CDR1 DFQATT and CDR2 SNEGSKA (reference sequence). In nucleotides, the CDR3 is TGCAGTGCTCGGGAAGCTTTCTTT. It encodes CSAREAFF.

The rearrangement links TRBV28 to TRBJ1-2, with D possibly matching TRBD1 (6 bases). The CDR3 has 13 residues. Germline V lookup: CDR1 MDHEN, CDR2 SYDVKM. Between the trimmed V and J ends, which lost 6 bases and 11 bases, there was a span of 19 bases. The CDR3 sequence: CASSTQGLLQYTF. In DNA form, the CDR3 reads TGTGCCAGCAGCACCCAGGGGCTACTACAGTACACCTTC.

The CDR3 bases are TGTGCCAGCAGTTTCGCACAGGGGGCCGGTCCGAGCTCCTACGAGCAGTACTTC. Protein: CASSFAQGAGPSSYEQYF. The chain carries TRBV27 and TRBJ2-7; 9 bases map to TRBD1. Germline assignment: CDR1 MNHEY and CDR2 SMNVEV (reference sequence). The CDR3 totals 18 residues. The V gene end was trimmed by 3 bases and the J gene end by 0 bases; junction bases not matched to a gene: 12.

The sample holds one count of this clone. The rearrangement uses TRBV29-1 and TRBJ1-1, with a possible D match to TRBD1 (5 bases). V was trimmed by 3 bases and J by 8 bases, leaving 13 bases between them. Germline V gene sequence: CDR1 SQVTM, CDR2 ANQGSEA. CDR3 length: 12 residues. DNA for the CDR3: TGCAGCGTTGACTCGCAGGGCCTGGAAGCTTTCTTT. Translating gives CSVDSQGLEAFF.

DNA of the CDR3: TGTGCCAGCTCACCCGCAGGGTCAGTTGGGAATGAGCAGTTCTTC. Its protein is CASSPAGSVGNEQFF. The chain combines TRBV18 with TRBJ2-1; D is possibly TRBD1 (5 bases). The CDR3 runs to 15 residues. CDR1 is KGHSH, CDR2 LQKENI, per germline. The germline V and J ends were trimmed by 3 bases and 7 bases, with 16 bases remaining between them.

As regards this clone: Other DNA sequences in the same sample also yield this CDR3. CDR3 coding DNA: TGTGCCAGCAGCGTAGTGGGCCAGGGGGAAGCTTTCTTT. It yields the protein CASSVVGQGEAFF. The rearrangement links TRBV9 to TRBJ1-1, with D perhaps TRBD1 (6 bases). The CDR3 contains 13 residues. Trimming cost V 0 bases and J 8 bases, with 11 bases left between them. Germline V gene sequence: CDR1 SGDLS, CDR2 YYNGEE.

This chain joins TRBV15 and TRBJ2-1, with 10 bases matching TRBD2. CDR1 is LNHNV, CDR2 YYDKDF, per germline (reference sequence). The V segment lost 0 bases and the J segment 5 bases; nucleotides outside the gene matches: 10. CDR3 length: 18 residues. The CDR3 nucleotides are TGTGCCACCAGCAGAGAGGGGCGGCTAGCGGGAGTCCACAATGAGCAGTTCTTC. Residues: CATSREGRLAGVHNEQFF.

This clone was recorded only once. The chain's CDR3 is CASSQDPREPQHF. The CDR3 nucleotides are TGCGCCAGCAGCCAAGATCCTCGGGAGCCCCAGCATTTT. The chain joins TRBV4-1 to TRBJ1-5; no clear D gene. The germline V and J ends were trimmed by 0 bases and 8 bases, with 8 bases remaining between them. The CDR3 is 13 residues long. Germline V gene data show CDR1 as MGHRA and CDR2 as YSYEKL.

V is TRBV29-1 and J is TRBJ2-1; the match to TRBD2 covers 12 bases. This CDR3 contains 18 residues. V shed 0 bases, J shed 0 bases, and the junction held 6 bases outside the gene matches. Germline V lookup: CDR1 SQVTM, CDR2 ANQGSEA. The chain's CDR3 is CSVEDVTSGSYSYNEQFF. In DNA form, the CDR3 reads TGCAGCGTTGAAGACGTGACTAGCGGGAGCTACTCCTACAATGAGCAGTTCTTC.

This chain joins TRBV7-8 and TRBJ2-2, with 7 bases fitting TRBD1. Losses at the gene ends were 5 bases for V and 6 bases for J; bases not matched to a gene: 6. Germline V gene sequence: CDR1 SGHVS, CDR2 FQNEAQ. The CDR3 totals 14 residues. CDR3 sequence reads: CASSQQGSAGELFF. In DNA form, the CDR3 reads TGTGCCAGCAGCCAACAGGGGAGCGCCGGGGAGCTGTTTTTT.

This chain connects TRBV6-1 to TRBJ2-7; tentatively, D is TRBD2 (6 bases). This CDR3 spans 15 amino acids. Trimming took 2 bases from V and 4 from J, leaving 15 bases between them. The germline V gene encodes CDR1 MNHNS and CDR2 SASEGT. CDR3 in amino acids: CASSESRGFRYEQYF. The CDR3 DNA reads TGTGCCAGCAGTGAATCTCGGGGGTTTAGGTACGAGCAGTACTTC.

In regard to this clone: One junction end does not reproduce the germline sequence, and a read error may be involved. J is TRBJ2-3 and V is TRBV12-5, with a weak D call TRBD2 (6 bases). This CDR3 has 15 amino acids. The V gene's germline CDR1 is LGHNT and CDR2 FRNRAP. Here the CDR3 DNA reads TGTGCTAGTGGTTTGGTACAAACTAGCAGAGATACGCAGTATTTT. This sequence encodes CASGLVQTSRDTQYF.

This clone was observed a handful of times. The sample holds other DNA sequences that translate to the same CDR3. The V call is TRBV19, the J call TRBJ2-1, with D possibly TRBD2 on 6 matching bases. From germline, CDR1 is LNHDA and CDR2 SQIVND (reference sequence). This CDR3 is 13 amino acids long. V dropped 11 bases and J dropped 0 bases, with 11 bases sitting between them. This chain's CDR3 is CASNSGSYNEQFF. The CDR3 coding sequence is TGTGCCTCTAATAGCGGCTCCTACAATGAGCAGTTCTTC.

The sample holds one count of this clone. The chain joins TRBV18 to TRBJ2-7; TRBD1 matches 10 bases. The length of the CDR3 is 14 residues. The V gene end was trimmed by 6 bases and the J gene end by 6 bases; junction bases not matched to a gene: 8. Germline CDR1 is KGHSH and CDR2 is LQKENI. CDR3 in DNA: TGTGCCAGCTCGCCCCCGGGACAGGGGCTCGAGCAGTACTTC. It yields the protein CASSPPGQGLEQYF.